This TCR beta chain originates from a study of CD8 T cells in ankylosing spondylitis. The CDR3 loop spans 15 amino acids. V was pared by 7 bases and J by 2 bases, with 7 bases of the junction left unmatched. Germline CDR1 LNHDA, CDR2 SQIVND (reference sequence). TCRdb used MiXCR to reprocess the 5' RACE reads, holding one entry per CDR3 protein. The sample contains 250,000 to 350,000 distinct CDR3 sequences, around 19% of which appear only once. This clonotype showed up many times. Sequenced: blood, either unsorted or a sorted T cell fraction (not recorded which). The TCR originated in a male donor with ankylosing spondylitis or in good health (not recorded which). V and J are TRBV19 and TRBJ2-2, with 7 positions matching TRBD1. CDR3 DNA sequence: TGTGCCAGTAACTCCGGGACAGCTAACACCGGGGAGCTGTTTTTT. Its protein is CASNSGTANTGELFF.